The entry below describes one T cell receptor beta chain. Its antigen is not known. Produced via immunoSEQ multiplex PCR; TCRdb's table is partial and in-frame only. The repertoire holds thousands of clones, with 68% as singletons. This entry comes from a study of CD8 T cell repertoires and HIV-1 epitope variants. As for the study in general: Each of Twenty-five Gag and Nef epitope peptides stimulated a separate culture. An approximately nine-day culture received IL-2, IL-7 and IL-15 on days 3 and 7.

General study findings and limits: The TAALDMSHF plasma variant had no responses, unlike KF9 (roughly 5 clonotypes) and HW9 (one). Under 10 antigen-specific TCR beta clonotypes were found; roughly 6 seemed cross-reactive to variants.

V lost 0 bases, J lost 4 bases, and 12 bases lay in between. Germline V gene sequence: CDR1 MNHEY, CDR2 SVGAGI. The CDR3 totals 16 residues. The chain couples TRBV6-5 to TRBJ2-2; D gene ambiguous. The sample was cultured CD8+ T cells derived from PBMCs. The TCR originated in a male donor with HIV. DNA for the CDR3: TGTGCCAGCAGTTACTCGGACCTAGGGCGCACCGGGGAGCTGTTTTTT. Encoded protein: CASSYSDLGRTGELFF.